The clone carrying this TCR beta chain appeared a few times. These data are taken from a study of blood T cell repertoires in COVID-19. Study context: Samples representing acute and convalescent COVID-19 were sourced from the United States, Italy and Spain. From T cells, B-cell-depleted T cells, or PBMCs came the material, which was cDNA or gDNA.

Authors' data handling: Reference gene primer amplification gave estimated nucleated cell counts. Only in-frame clones appear in the TCRdb table, and some are missing; sequencing was by immunoSEQ multiplex PCR. That table is the source of V, J and clone size, and D and trimming were worked out from the DNA. The repertoire includes 200,000 to 250,000 clones, approximately 82% of them detected once, and approximately 1.9% sits in the top ten. CDR3 length: 14 residues. In germline, CDR1 is SGHRS, CDR2 YFSETQ. The germline V and J ends were trimmed by 4 bases and 2 bases, with 10 bases remaining between them.

The sequenced material came from peripheral blood. This receptor was obtained from a woman of 80 years or more with acute or convalescent COVID-19. This chain links TRBV5-1 with TRBJ1-3; D may be TRBD1 (6 bases). CDR3 loop: CASSLGQAGNTIYF. The CDR3 coding sequence is TGCGCCAGCAGCCTGGGACAAGCTGGAAACACCATATATTTT.